This passage covers 31 T cell receptor beta chains from one sample sequenced in a study of blood T cell repertoires in COVID-19. Clones were sequenced by immunoSEQ multiplex PCR, and TCRdb holds only the in-frame ones, with some missing. In the table there are 350,000 or so clones, around nine tenths of which are singletons. Sequencing input: PBMCs or T cells enriched from blood (not recorded which). Receptor source: a woman aged 25 to 39 who had been exposed to COVID-19.

The chain has TRBV9 and TRBJ2-7; D is possibly TRBD2 (6 bases). The V and J ends lost 4 bases and 3 bases respectively, with 14 bases between them. Germline CDR1 and CDR2: SGDLS and YYNGEE. This CDR3 is 14 amino acids long. The CDR3 protein is CASSPRGDGYEQYF. CDR3 DNA sequence: TGTGCCAGCAGCCCCCGCGGGGATGGCTACGAGCAGTACTTC.

The genes are TRBV7-9 and TRBJ2-5, with a weak D call TRBD1 (6 bases). The CDR3 is 14 residues long. V lost 5 bases, J lost 1 base, and 11 bases lay in between. Germline CDR1 and CDR2: SEHNR and FQNEAQ (reference sequence). CDR3 loop: CASSPRQAQETQYF. The CDR3 DNA sequence: TGTGCCAGCAGCCCCCGACAGGCCCAAGAGACCCAGTACTTC. Full variable domain (outside the CDR3, taken from reference TRBV7-9 and TRBJ2-5): DTGVSQNPRHKITKRGQNVTFRCDPISEHNRLYWYRQTLGQGPEFLTYFQNEAQLEKSRLLSDRFSAERPKGSFSTLEIQRTEQGDSAMYLCASSPRQAQETQYFGPGTRLLVL.

V usage is TRBV28 and J usage is TRBJ1-5; D is possibly TRBD1 (6 bases). The CDR3 sequence is 15 residues long. CDR1 is MDHEN and CDR2 is SYDVKM in the germline V gene. V dropped 7 bases and J dropped 2 bases, with 15 bases sitting between them. This chain's CDR3 is CASIGRGRGNQPQHF. The CDR3 DNA reads as TGTGCCAGCATTGGCAGGGGACGTGGCAATCAGCCCCAGCATTTT. Full variable domain (missing parts from reference TRBV28 and TRBJ1-5): DVKVTQSSRYLVKRTGEKVFLECVQDMDHENMFWYRQDPGLGLRLIYFSYDVKMKEKGDIPEGYSVSREKKERFSLILESASTNQTSMYLCASIGRGRGNQPQHFGDGTRLSIL.

The chain combines TRBV28 with TRBJ2-3; 9 nucleotides match TRBD2. Germline V gene sequence: CDR1 MDHEN, CDR2 SYDVKM. V was clipped by 3 bases and J by 0 bases; unmatched bases: 4. The CDR3 sequence is 16 residues long. The CDR3 DNA reads TGTGCCAGCAGTTTTAGCGGGAGAAGGAGCACAGATACGCAGTATTTT. It specifies CASSFSGRRSTDTQYF. Variable domain in full (rest from reference TRBV28 and TRBJ2-3): DVKVTQSSRYLVKRTGEKVFLECVQDMDHENMFWYRQDPGLGLRLIYFSYDVKMKEKGDIPEGYSVSREKKERFSLILESASTNQTSMYLCASSFSGRRSTDTQYFGPGTRLTVL.

This chain joins TRBV3-1 (or the pseudogene TRBV3-2) and TRBJ2-7, with TRBD2 identical over 8 bases. This CDR3 is 15 amino acids long. The ends lost 6 bases at V and 6 bases at J; junction bases unmatched: 13. Germline V CDR1 and CDR2: LGHDT, YNNKEL (reference sequence). For the CDR3, the DNA is TGTGCCAGCAGACCCCCCAGCGGGGGACTAGGCGAGCAGTACTTC. Protein sequence: CASRPPSGGLGEQYF.

This clone was counted only a few times. The chain employs TRBV12-3 or TRBV12-4 and TRBJ2-5, with TRBD1 as a possible D gene (5 bases). CDR3 length: 12 residues. V lost 8 bases and J lost 5, with 12 bases in between. The CDR3 DNA follows: TGTGCCAGCGGCAGGGCCGGTGAGACCCAGTACTTC. Amino acids: CASGRAGETQYF.

The chain recombines TRBV2 with TRBJ1-5; a possible D gene is TRBD1 (5 bases). V lost 6 bases, J lost 2 bases, and 20 bases lay in between. The CDR3 runs 17 residues. Looked up from germline, CDR1 is SNHLY and CDR2 is FYNNEI. CDR3 nucleotides: TGTGCCAGCAGCCCCATGACAGCTCCAAGTGGCAATCAGCCCCAGCATTTT. Protein sequence: CASSPMTAPSGNQPQHF.

The chain couples TRBV7-8 to TRBJ2-7; D may be TRBD1 (6 bases). Germline assignment: CDR1 SGHVS and CDR2 FQNEAQ. V was pared by 5 bases and J by 0 bases, with 14 bases between. There are 15 residues in the CDR3. The CDR3 region has the DNA TGTGCCAGCAGCCAATGGACAGCCAGCTCCTACGAGCAGTACTTC. Encoded protein: CASSQWTASSYEQYF.

The rearrangement links TRBV15 to TRBJ1-3; TRBD1 is a possible D gene (6 bases). Germline V gene sequence: CDR1 LNHNV, CDR2 YYDKDF (reference sequence). The CDR3 is made up of 15 amino acids. The V and J ends lost 7 bases and 0 bases respectively, with 13 bases between them. In DNA, the CDR3 is TGTGCCACCACAGGGGTTTCTAGCTCTGGAAACACCATATATTTT. Encoded protein: CATTGVSSSGNTIYF.

V usage is TRBV7-8 and J usage is TRBJ1-2; D is ambiguous. Trimming removed 3 bases at V and 5 bases at J, with 22 bases between. The germline CDR1 and CDR2 sequences are SGHVS and FQNEAQ. The CDR3 length is 17 residues. The CDR3 DNA is TGTGCCAGCAGCTTTGAAATACCCCTCCTATCCCCTTATGGCTACACCTTC. It yields the protein CASSFEIPLLSPYGYTF.

This clone was counted a single time. J is TRBJ1-2 and V is TRBV6-5; D remains unclear. Per germline, CDR1 MNHEY and CDR2 SVGAGI. V lost 5 bases, J lost 8 bases, and 12 bases lay in between. The CDR3 length is 12 residues. The CDR3 coding sequence is TGTGCCAGCAGTACCCCCGGTCGGGGCTACACCTTC. This translates into CASSTPGRGYTF.

The chain recombines TRBV29-1 with TRBJ2-2, with D possibly TRBD2 on 6 matching bases. V gave up 0 bases and J gave up 7 bases, with 15 bases separating them. CDR3 length: 15 residues. Germline CDR1 and CDR2: SQVTM and ANQGSEA. The CDR3 nucleotides read TGCAGCGTTGAAGATAGGAGGGGCGGAATCGGGGAGCTGTTTTTT. Encoded protein: CSVEDRRGGIGELFF.

The genes are TRBV19 and TRBJ2-4; no clear D. Trimming shortened V by 7 bases and J by 8 bases, and 15 bases separated the two germline ends. The germline CDR1 and CDR2 sequences are LNHDA and SQIVND (reference sequence). The CDR3 contains 13 residues. The CDR3 bases are TGTGCCAGTACTCCCCGCAACCGAGACATTCAGTACTTC. This encodes CASTPRNRDIQYF. The whole variable domain, remainder taken from reference TRBV19 and TRBJ2-4, is DGGITQSPKYLFRKEGQNVTLSCEQNLNHDAMYWYRQDPGQGLRLIYYSQIVNDFQKGDIAEGYSVSREKKESFPLTVTSAQKNPTAFYLCASTPRNRDIQYFGAGTRLSVL.

This chain joins TRBV28 and TRBJ2-5; 7 bases agree with TRBD1. The CDR3 has 12 amino acids. J lost 4 bases, V lost 8 bases, and 4 bases had no gene match. Germline V lookup: CDR1 MDHEN, CDR2 SYDVKM. In DNA, the CDR3 is TGTGCCAGCCAAACAGGGGCAGAGACCCAGTACTTC. Its translation is CASQTGAETQYF.

In its sample, this clone was seen once. This chain links TRBV15 with TRBJ1-6; D remains unclear. Germline CDR1 is LNHNV and CDR2 is YYDKDF (reference sequence). The CDR3 is 14 residues long. Trimming took 1 base from V and 5 from J, leaving 6 bases between them. CDR3 nucleotide sequence: TGTGCCACCAGCAGAGGGGCTCATAATTCACCCCTCCACTTT. It is translated as CATSRGAHNSPLHF.

The chain recombines TRBV2 with TRBJ2-3; a weak D match, TRBD2 (5 bases). V was cut by 4 bases and J by 0 bases, with 11 bases left in between. The CDR3 covers 15 residues. Looked up from germline, CDR1 is SNHLY and CDR2 is FYNNEI. This CDR3 reads CASSGGLASTDTQYF. The CDR3 DNA follows: TGTGCCAGCAGTGGCGGGCTAGCAAGCACAGATACGCAGTATTTT.

A note on this clone: The same CDR3 also results from other DNA sequences found in this sample. J is TRBJ1-1 and V is TRBV29-1; the D gene is possibly TRBD1 (5 bases). CDR3 size: 13 residues. Germline values: CDR1 SQVTM, CDR2 ANQGSEA. V lost 0 bases and J lost 1, with 6 bases in between. The CDR3 DNA reads TGCAGCGTTGAAGAGACAGAGAACACTGAAGCTTTCTTT. The encoded protein is CSVEETENTEAFF.

This clone showed up just once. The rearrangement links TRBV12-3 or TRBV12-4 to TRBJ2-7; D possibly corresponds to TRBD2 (5 bases). V shed 5 bases and J shed 2 bases, with 7 bases lying between them. The CDR3 has 12 amino acids. The CDR3, as DNA: TGTGCCAGCAGTAGAGGGCCCTACGAGCAGTACTTC. This encodes CASSRGPYEQYF.

The chain is built from TRBV6-4 and TRBJ2-1; TRBD2 might be the D (5 bases). The CDR3 extends over 14 amino acids. Germline assignment: CDR1 MRHNA and CDR2 SNTAGT. V was pared by 8 bases and J by 4 bases, with 15 bases between. The CDR3 DNA follows: TGTGCCAGCGGTAGAGGGAGTTCGTACAATGAGCAGTTCTTC. It encodes CASGRGSSYNEQFF.

The chain employs TRBV12-5 and TRBJ2-5; TRBD2 agrees at 12 bases. Germline CDR1 and CDR2: LGHNT and FRNRAP. The V gene end was trimmed by 6 bases and the J gene end by 5 bases; junction bases not matched to a gene: 7. The CDR3 sequence is 15 residues long. CDR3 nucleotides: TGTGCTAGTGGCCCCGGACTAGCGGGATGGGAGACCCAGTACTTC. As protein: CASGPGLAGWETQYF.

The count of this clone is one. This chain links TRBV29-1 with TRBJ2-3; 7 bases map to TRBD1. There are 13 residues in the CDR3. Germline loops: CDR1 SQVTM, CDR2 ANQGSEA. V gave up 8 bases and J gave up 2 bases; unmatched junction bases: 7. The CDR3 DNA reads TGCAGCCCCCGGGACAGAAACACAGATACGCAGTATTTT. Its protein product is CSPRDRNTDTQYF.

The chain recombines TRBV9 with TRBJ1-1, with D perhaps matching TRBD1 (5 bases). Germline lookup yields CDR1 SGDLS and CDR2 YYNGEE. CDR3 length: 16 amino acids. V lost 0 bases and J lost 6, with 18 bases in between. DNA for the CDR3: TGTGCCAGCAGCGTAGGAGTAATGGGGGGTATCGCTGAAGCTTTCTTT. Its protein product is CASSVGVMGGIAEAFF.

This chain joins TRBV7-8 and TRBJ2-7; 10 nucleotides agree with TRBD2. CDR3 length: 14 amino acids. V trimming: 3 bases; J trimming: 5 bases; junction bases outside the gene matches: 4. The germline V gene encodes CDR1 SGHVS and CDR2 FQNEAQ. Here the CDR3 reads CASSFSLAGDEQYF. CDR3 nucleotides: TGTGCCAGCAGCTTCTCCCTAGCGGGAGACGAGCAGTACTTC.

The V gene is TRBV6-5, the J gene TRBJ2-2; a weak D match, TRBD2 (5 bases). The CDR3 length is 14 residues. CDR1 is MNHEY and CDR2 is SVGAGI in the germline V gene. The V and J ends lost 6 bases and 5 bases respectively, with 13 bases between them. The CDR3 nucleotides are TGTGCCAGCAGCCTCGGACTGCTAACCGGGGAGCTGTTTTTT. This translates into CASSLGLLTGELFF.

This clone was detected once. The chain joins TRBV29-1 to TRBJ2-7; 10 bases fit TRBD1. After removal of 6 bases from V and 2 bases from J, the junction contained 7 bases not matched to a gene. CDR1 is SQVTM and CDR2 is ANQGSEA in the germline V gene. The CDR3 is made up of 14 amino acids. CDR3 in DNA: TGCAGCGTCGATGGGGGACAGGGGACCTACGAGCAGTACTTC. Its translation is CSVDGGQGTYEQYF.

The chain is built from TRBV19 and TRBJ2-7; the match to TRBD2 covers 7 bases. CDR1 is LNHDA, CDR2 SQIVND, per germline (reference sequence). CDR3 length: 13 amino acids. The V gene end was trimmed by 4 bases and the J gene end by 6 bases; junction bases not matched to a gene: 6. The CDR3 coding sequence is TGTGCCAGTAGTAGATCAGGCGGGGGCGAGCAGTACTTC. Its translation: CASSRSGGGEQYF.

J is TRBJ2-7 and V is TRBV19; D remains ambiguous. The V and J ends lost 1 base and 2 bases respectively, with 12 bases between them. The CDR3 has 15 amino acids. Germline assignment: CDR1 LNHDA and CDR2 SQIVND (reference sequence). CDR3 coding DNA: TGTGCCAGTAGTATAGGGGTCGGGTCCGCCTACGAGCAGTACTTC. It yields the protein CASSIGVGSAYEQYF. Using reference TRBV19 and TRBJ2-7 for the parts outside the CDR3, the full variable domain is DGGITQSPKYLFRKEGQNVTLSCEQNLNHDAMYWYRQDPGQGLRLIYYSQIVNDFQKGDIAEGYSVSREKKESFPLTVTSAQKNPTAFYLCASSIGVGSAYEQYFGPGTRLTVT.

The chain couples TRBV11-2 to TRBJ2-7; 10 bases are a match to TRBD2. Germline CDR1 is SGHAT and CDR2 is FQNNGV. V gave up 5 bases and J gave up 5 bases; unmatched junction bases: 0. The CDR3 runs to 12 residues. The CDR3 nucleotides read TGTGCCAGCAGCCTAGCGGGAGACGAGCAGTACTTC. Its translation is CASSLAGDEQYF.

The rearrangement joins TRBV15 to TRBJ1-5, with TRBD1 identical over 8 bases. The V gene's germline CDR1 is LNHNV and CDR2 YYDKDF (reference sequence). The CDR3 is made up of 15 amino acids. The J segment lost 1 base and the V segment lost 1 base, leaving 0 bases of the junction unmatched. CDR3 residues: CATSRGDRSNQPQHF. Written as DNA, the CDR3 is TGTGCCACCAGCAGAGGGGACAGGAGCAATCAGCCCCAGCATTTT. Drawing the rest from reference TRBV15 and TRBJ1-5, the complete variable domain is DAMVIQNPRYQVTQFGKPVTLSCSQTLNHNVMYWYQQKSSQAPKLLFHYYDKDFNNEADTPDNFQSRRPNTSFCFLDIRSPGLGDTAMYLCATSRGDRSNQPQHFGDGTRLSIL.

The chain's CDR3 is CASSMVSETYSNQPQHF. The DNA for the CDR3 is TGTGCCAGTAGTATGGTGTCAGAAACATATAGCAATCAGCCCCAGCATTTT. V gene TRBV19 combines with J gene TRBJ1-5; D is unresolved. Trimming pared 3 bases from V and 0 bases from J, leaving 15 bases between. Germline V CDR1 and CDR2: LNHDA, SQIVND (reference sequence). The CDR3 length is 17 residues. Variable domain in full (rest from reference TRBV19 and TRBJ1-5): DGGITQSPKYLFRKEGQNVTLSCEQNLNHDAMYWYRQDPGQGLRLIYYSQIVNDFQKGDIAEGYSVSREKKESFPLTVTSAQKNPTAFYLCASSMVSETYSNQPQHFGDGTRLSIL.

This clone has just a few counts. The gene calls are TRBV19 and TRBJ1-2; 8 bases align to TRBD1. The V segment lost 10 bases and the J segment 6 bases; nucleotides outside the gene matches: 13. CDR3 length equals 14 residues. Germline-derived CDR1 and CDR2 are LNHDA and SQIVND (reference sequence). The DNA for the CDR3 is TGTGCCACTCTTGCCCGGACAGGGCCAGATGGCTACACCTTC. It is translated as CATLARTGPDGYTF. The full variable domain, in which reference TRBV19 and TRBJ1-2 provide the parts outside the CDR3, is DGGITQSPKYLFRKEGQNVTLSCEQNLNHDAMYWYRQDPGQGLRLIYYSQIVNDFQKGDIAEGYSVSREKKESFPLTVTSAQKNPTAFYLCATLARTGPDGYTFGSGTRLTVV.